Sequencing of this T cell receptor (beta chain) was carried out in a study of T cell responses to AZD1222 COVID-19 vaccine. Trimming took off 6 bases at V and 4 bases at J, with 16 bases between the two ends. Germline V gene sequence: CDR1 MNHEY, CDR2 SVGEGT. This CDR3 is 14 amino acids long. TCRdb's table, derived via immunoSEQ multiplex PCR, lists solely in-frame clones and lacks some. The sample carries 120,000 to 150,000 clones, around 88% recorded once. The receptor comes from an adult in good health. The chain is built from TRBV6-2 or TRBV6-3 and TRBJ2-7; possibly TRBD2 for D (7 bases). This specimen was peripheral blood, taken on day 0 of AZD1222 vaccination. CDR3 in amino acids: CASSEGGGPYEQYF. The CDR3 DNA sequence: TGTGCCAGCAGCGAGGGAGGGGGACCGTACGAGCAGTACTTC.